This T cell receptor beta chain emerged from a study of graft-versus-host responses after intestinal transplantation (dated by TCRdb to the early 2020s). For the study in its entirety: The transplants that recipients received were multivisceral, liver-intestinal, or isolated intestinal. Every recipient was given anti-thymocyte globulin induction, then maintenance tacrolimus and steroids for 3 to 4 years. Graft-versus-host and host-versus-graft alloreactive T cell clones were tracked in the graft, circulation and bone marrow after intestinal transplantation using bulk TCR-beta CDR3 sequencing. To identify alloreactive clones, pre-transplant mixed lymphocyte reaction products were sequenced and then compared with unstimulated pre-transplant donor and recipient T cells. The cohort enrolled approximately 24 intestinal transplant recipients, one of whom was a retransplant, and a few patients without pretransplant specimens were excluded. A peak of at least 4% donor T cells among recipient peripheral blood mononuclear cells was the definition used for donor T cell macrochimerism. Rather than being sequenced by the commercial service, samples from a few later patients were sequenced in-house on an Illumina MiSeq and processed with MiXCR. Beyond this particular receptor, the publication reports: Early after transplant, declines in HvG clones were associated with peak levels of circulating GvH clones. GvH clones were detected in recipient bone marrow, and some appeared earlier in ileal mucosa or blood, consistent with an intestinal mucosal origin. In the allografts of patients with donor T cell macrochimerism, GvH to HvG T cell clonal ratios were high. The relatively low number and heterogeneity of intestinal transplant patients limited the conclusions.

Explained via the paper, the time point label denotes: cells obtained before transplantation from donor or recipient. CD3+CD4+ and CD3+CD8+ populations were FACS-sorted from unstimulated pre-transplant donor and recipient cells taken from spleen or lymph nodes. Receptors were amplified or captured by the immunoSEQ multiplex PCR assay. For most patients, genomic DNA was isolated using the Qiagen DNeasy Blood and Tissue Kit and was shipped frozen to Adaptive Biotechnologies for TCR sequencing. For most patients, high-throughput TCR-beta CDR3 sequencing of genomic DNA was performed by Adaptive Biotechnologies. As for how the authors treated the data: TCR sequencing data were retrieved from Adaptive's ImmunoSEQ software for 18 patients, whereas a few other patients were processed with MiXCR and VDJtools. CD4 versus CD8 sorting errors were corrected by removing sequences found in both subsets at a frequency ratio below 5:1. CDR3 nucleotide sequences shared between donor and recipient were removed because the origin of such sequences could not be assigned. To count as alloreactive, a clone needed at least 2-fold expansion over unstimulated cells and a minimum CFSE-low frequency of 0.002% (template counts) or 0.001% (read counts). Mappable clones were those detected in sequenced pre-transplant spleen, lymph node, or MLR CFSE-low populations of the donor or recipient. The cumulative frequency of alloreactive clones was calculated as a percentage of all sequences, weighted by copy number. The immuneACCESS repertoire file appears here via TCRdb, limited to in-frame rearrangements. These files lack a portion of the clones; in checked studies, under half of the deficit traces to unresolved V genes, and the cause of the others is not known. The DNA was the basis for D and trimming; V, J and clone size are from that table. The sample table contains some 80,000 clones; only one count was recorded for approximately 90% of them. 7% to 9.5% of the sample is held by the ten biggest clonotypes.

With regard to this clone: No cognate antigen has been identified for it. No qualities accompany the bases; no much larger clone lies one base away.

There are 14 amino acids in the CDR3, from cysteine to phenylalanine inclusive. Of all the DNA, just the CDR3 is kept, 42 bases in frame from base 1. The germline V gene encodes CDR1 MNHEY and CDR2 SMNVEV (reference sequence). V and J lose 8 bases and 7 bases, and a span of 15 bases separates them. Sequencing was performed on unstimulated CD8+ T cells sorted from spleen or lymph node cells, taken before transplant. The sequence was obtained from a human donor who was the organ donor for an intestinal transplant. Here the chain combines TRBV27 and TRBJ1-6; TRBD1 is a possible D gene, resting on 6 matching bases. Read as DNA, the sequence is TGTGCCAGCGGGCCGGGGGGGGCGAATTCACCCCTCCACTTT. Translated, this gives CASGPGGANSPLHF.